The present entry profiles one TCR beta chain with its context. Only in-frame clones appear in the TCRdb table, and some are missing; sequencing was by immunoSEQ multiplex PCR. The sample lists 100,000 to 150,000 clones, 92% occurring once. The data belong to a study of OX40 agonist ivuxolimab in advanced cancers. On the study more broadly: There were three patients with partial responses, one having hepatocellular carcinoma and two cutaneous melanoma.

This sample comprised CD4+ or CD8+ T cells sorted from blood, obtained in a trial of the OX40 agonist ivuxolimab. The TCR was taken from an adult with an advanced solid tumor such as melanoma, head and neck, liver or kidney cancer.

As DNA, the CDR3 is TGTGCCAGTAGTAAGGCCCCACGCAGGGGCCCCTCCTACGAGCAGTACTTC. Residues: CASSKAPRRGPSYEQYF. This sequence joins TRBV19 and TRBJ2-7, with a tentative D call TRBD1 (6 bases). Germline CDR1 and CDR2: LNHDA and SQIVND (reference sequence). This CDR3 region has 17 residues. V lost 4 bases and J lost 0, with 19 bases in between.